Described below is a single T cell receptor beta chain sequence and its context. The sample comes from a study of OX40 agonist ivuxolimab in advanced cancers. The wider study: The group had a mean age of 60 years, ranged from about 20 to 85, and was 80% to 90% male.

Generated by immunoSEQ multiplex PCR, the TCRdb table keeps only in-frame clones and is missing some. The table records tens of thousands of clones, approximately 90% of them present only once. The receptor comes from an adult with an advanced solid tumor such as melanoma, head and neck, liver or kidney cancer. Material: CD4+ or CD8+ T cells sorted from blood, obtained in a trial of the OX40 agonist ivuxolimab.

The CDR3 bases are TGTGCCAGTAGTCATAGCAGGGGTGTGAACGAGCAGTACTTC. Translating gives CASSHSRGVNEQYF. The chain joins TRBV19 to TRBJ2-7; D is perhaps TRBD1 (6 bases). Trimming shortened V by 5 bases and J by 5 bases, and 16 bases separated the two germline ends. This CDR3 has 14 residues. Germline V gene data show CDR1 as LNHDA and CDR2 as SQIVND (reference sequence).